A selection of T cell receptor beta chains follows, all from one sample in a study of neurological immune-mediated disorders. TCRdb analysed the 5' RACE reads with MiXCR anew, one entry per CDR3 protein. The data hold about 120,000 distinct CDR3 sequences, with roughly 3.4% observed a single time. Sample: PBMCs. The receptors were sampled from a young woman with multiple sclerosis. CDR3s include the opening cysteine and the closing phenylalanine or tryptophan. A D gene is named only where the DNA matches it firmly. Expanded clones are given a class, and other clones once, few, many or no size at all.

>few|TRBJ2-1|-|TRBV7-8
CASSPRPRQVNEQFF
TGTGCCAGCAGCCCTCGACCCCGGCAAGTCAATGAGCAGTTCTTC
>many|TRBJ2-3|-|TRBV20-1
CSARAHTDTQYF
TGCAGTGCTAGAGCCCACACAGATACGCAGTATTTT
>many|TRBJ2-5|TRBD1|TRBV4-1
CASSPGRQGMETQYF
TGCGCCAGCAGCCCTGGTCGACAGGGGATGGAGACCCAGTACTTC
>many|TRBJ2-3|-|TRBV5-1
CASSLYPGRGTDTQYF
TGCGCCAGCAGCTTGTACCCCGGACGGGGAACAGATACGCAGTATTTT
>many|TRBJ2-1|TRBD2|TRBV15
CATSRFGTSGRLGYNEQFF
TGTGCCACCAGCAGGTTCGGGACTAGCGGGAGATTGGGCTACAATGAGCAGTTCTTC
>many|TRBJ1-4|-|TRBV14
CASSQSPGTYNEKLFF
TGTGCCAGCAGCCAGTCCCCAGGGACCTATAATGAAAAACTGTTTTTT
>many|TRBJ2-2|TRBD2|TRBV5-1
CASSLARGGPRELFF
TGCGCCAGCAGCTTGGCCCGGGGGGGCCCAAGGGAGCTGTTTTTT
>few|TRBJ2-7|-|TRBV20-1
CSASEASYEQYF
TGCAGTGCTAGTGAGGCGTCTTACGAGCAGTACTTC
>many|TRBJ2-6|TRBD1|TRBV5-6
CASSLGQGAADGANVLTF
TGTGCCAGCAGCTTAGGTCAGGGGGCAGCGGATGGGGCCAACGTCCTGACTTTC
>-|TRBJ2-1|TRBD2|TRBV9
CASSETSGASNEQFF
TGTGCCAGCAGCGAAACTAGCGGGGCCTCCAATGAGCAGTTCTTC
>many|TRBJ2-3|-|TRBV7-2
CASSLIPDTQYF
TGTGCCAGCAGCTTGATCCCAGATACGCAGTATTTT
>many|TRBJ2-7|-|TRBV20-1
CSAMPSGASPYEQYF
TGCAGTGCTATGCCGTCCGGGGCTTCCCCCTACGAGCAGTACTTC
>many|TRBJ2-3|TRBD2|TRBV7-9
CASSPPRLAGEWDTQYF
TGTGCCAGCAGCCCTCCGAGACTAGCGGGAGAGTGGGATACGCAGTATTTT
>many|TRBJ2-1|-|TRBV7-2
CASSPQGGFGEQFF
TGTGCCAGCAGCCCCCAGGGGGGATTTGGAGAGCAGTTCTTC
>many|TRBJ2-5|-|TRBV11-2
CASSQETQYF
TGTGCCAGCAGCCAAGAGACCCAGTACTTC
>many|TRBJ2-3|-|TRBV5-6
CASSLGGAAASTDTQYF
TGTGCCAGCAGCTTGGGTGGAGCAGCGGCTAGCACAGATACGCAGTATTTT
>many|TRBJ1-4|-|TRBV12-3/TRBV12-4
CASSSSNEKLFF
TGTGCCAGCAGCTCCTCTAATGAAAAACTGTTTTTT
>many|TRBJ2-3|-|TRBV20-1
CSASAVLADTQYF
TGCAGTGCTAGCGCCGTCCTCGCAGATACGCAGTATTTT
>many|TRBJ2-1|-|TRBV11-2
CASSLGQGLVNEQFF
TGTGCCAGCAGCTTAGGACAGGGACTCGTCAATGAGCAGTTCTTC
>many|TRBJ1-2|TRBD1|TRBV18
CASSTGQYGYTF
TGTGCCAGCTCAACGGGACAGTATGGCTACACCTTC
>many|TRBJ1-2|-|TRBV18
CASSPPTAIRNYGYTF
TGTGCCAGCTCACCACCAACAGCTATCCGGAACTATGGCTACACCTTC
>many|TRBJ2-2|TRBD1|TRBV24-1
CATSDTYRGTGELFF
TGTGCCACCAGTGACACGTACAGGGGGACCGGGGAGCTGTTTTTT
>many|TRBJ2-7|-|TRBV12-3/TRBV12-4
CASSPRDIYEQYF
TGTGCCAGCAGTCCGAGGGACATCTACGAGCAGTACTTC
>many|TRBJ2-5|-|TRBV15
CATSRDLGGAETQYF
TGTGCCACCAGCAGAGATCTGGGGGGGGCCGAGACCCAGTACTTC
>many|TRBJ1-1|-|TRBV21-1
CASSKVLRGPGGADTEAFF
TGTGCCAGCAGCAAAGTTCTCCGGGGCCCGGGAGGGGCCGACACTGAAGCTTTCTTT
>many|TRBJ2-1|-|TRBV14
CASSQDSGATYNEQFF
TGTGCCAGCAGCCAAGATTCAGGGGCCACCTACAATGAGCAGTTCTTC
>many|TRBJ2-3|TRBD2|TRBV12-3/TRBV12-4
CASRGLAGITDTQYF
TGTGCCAGCAGGGGACTAGCGGGAATCACAGATACGCAGTATTTT
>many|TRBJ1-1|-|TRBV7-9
CASSSGIILNTEAFF
TGTGCCAGCAGCTCAGGGATAATCCTGAACACTGAAGCTTTCTTT
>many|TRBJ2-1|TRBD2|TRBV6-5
CASAGGSIDEQFF
TGTGCCAGCGCGGGCGGGAGTATCGATGAGCAGTTCTTC
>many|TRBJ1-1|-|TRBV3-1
CASSPQLQGKAEAFF
TGTGCCAGCAGCCCGCAGTTACAGGGTAAGGCTGAAGCTTTCTTT
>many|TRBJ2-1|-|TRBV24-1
CATSDPLSNEQFF
TGTGCCACCAGTGATCCTCTTTCCAATGAGCAGTTCTTC